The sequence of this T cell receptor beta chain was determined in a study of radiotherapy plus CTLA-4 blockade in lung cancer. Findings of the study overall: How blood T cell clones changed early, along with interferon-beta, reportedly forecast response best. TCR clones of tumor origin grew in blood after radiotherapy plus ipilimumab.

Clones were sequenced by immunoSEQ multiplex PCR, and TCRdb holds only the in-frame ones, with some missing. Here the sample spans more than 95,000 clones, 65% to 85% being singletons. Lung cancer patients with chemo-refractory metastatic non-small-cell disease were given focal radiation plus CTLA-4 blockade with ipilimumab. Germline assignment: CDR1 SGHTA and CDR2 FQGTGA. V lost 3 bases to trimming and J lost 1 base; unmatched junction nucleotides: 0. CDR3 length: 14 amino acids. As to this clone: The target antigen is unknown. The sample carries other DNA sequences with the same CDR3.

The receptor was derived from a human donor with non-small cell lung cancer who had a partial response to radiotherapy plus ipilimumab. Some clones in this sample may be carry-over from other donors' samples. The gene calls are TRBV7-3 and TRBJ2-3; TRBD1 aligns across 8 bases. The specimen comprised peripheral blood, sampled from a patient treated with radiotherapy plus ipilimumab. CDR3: CASSLTGGTDTQYF. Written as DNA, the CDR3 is TGTGCCAGCAGCTTGACAGGGGGCACAGATACGCAGTATTTT.